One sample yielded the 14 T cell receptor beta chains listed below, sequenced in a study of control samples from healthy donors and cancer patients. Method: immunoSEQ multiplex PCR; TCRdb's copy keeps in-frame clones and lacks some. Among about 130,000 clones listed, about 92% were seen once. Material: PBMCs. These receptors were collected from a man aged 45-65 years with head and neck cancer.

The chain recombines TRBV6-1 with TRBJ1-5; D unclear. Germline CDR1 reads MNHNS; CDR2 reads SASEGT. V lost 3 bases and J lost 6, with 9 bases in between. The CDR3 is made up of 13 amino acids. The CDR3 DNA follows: TGTGCCAGCAGTGATGGCGGGTTTCAGCCCCAGCATTTT. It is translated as CASSDGGFQPQHF.

The chain's CDR3 is CATSRDRGQETQYF. The CDR3 coding sequence is TGTGCCACCAGCAGGGACAGGGGGCAAGAGACCCAGTACTTC. The chain combines TRBV15 with TRBJ2-5; 10 positions agree with TRBD1. With V trimmed by 3 bases and J by 2 bases, 0 bases remained unmatched. The V gene's germline CDR1 is LNHNV and CDR2 YYDKDF (reference sequence). CDR3 size: 14 residues.

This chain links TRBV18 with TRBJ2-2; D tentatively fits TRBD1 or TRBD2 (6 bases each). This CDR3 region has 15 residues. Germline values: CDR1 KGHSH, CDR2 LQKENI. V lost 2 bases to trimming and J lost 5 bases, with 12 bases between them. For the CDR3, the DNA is TGTGCCAGCTCACCAGGGGGGCCCCCGACCGGGGAGCTGTTTTTT. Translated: CASSPGGPPTGELFF.

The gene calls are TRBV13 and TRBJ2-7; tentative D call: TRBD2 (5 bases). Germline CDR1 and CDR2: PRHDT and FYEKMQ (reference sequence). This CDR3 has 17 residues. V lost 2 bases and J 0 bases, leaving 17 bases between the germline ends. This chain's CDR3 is CASSLRRSAGLSYEQYF. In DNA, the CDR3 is TGTGCCAGCAGCTTACGGAGGAGTGCAGGACTCTCCTACGAGCAGTACTTC.

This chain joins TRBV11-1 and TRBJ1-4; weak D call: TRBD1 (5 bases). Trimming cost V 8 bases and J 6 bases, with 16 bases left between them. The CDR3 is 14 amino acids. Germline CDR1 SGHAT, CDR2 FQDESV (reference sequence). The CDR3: CASPGSGVYEKLFF. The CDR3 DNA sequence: TGTGCCAGCCCAGGGTCGGGTGTCTATGAAAAACTGTTTTTT.

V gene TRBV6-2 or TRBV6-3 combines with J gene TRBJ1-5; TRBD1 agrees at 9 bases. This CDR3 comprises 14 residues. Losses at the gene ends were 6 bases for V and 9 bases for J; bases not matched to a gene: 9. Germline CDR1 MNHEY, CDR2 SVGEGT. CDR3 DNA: TGTGCCAGCAGCCAGACAGGGGGGACGGGGCCCCAGCATTTT. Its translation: CASSQTGGTGPQHF.

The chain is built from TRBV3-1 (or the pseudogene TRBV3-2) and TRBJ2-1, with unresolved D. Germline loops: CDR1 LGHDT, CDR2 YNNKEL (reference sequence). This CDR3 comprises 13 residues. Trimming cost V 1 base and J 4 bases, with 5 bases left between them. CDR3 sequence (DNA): TGTGCCAGCAGCCAAGGGGTATACAATGAGCAGTTCTTC. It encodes CASSQGVYNEQFF.

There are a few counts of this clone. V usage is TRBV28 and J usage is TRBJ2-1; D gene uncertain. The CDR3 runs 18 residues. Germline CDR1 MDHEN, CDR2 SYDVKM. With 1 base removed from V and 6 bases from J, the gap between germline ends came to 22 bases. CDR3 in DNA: TGTGCCAGCAGTTTATTCACCCCCGGGCATATCTGGGCCAATGAGCAGTTCTTC. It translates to CASSLFTPGHIWANEQFF.

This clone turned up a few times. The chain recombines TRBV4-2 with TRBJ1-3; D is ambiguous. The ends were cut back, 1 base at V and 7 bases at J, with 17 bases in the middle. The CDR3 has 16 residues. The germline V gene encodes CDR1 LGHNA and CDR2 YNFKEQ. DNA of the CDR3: TGTGCCAGCAGCCAAGGTAAGCAGGAAGCCCCGAACACCATATATTTT. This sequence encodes CASSQGKQEAPNTIYF.

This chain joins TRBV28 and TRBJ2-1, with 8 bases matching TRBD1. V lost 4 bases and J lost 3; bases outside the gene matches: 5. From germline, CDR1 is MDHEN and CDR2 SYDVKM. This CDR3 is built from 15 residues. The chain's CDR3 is CASSSPTGVYNEQFF. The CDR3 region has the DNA TGTGCCAGCAGTTCCCCGACAGGGGTCTACAATGAGCAGTTCTTC.

This CDR3 is CASSYTGTRRGYTF. The CDR3 DNA sequence: TGTGCCAGCAGTTACACTGGGACCCGACGGGGCTACACCTTC. The rearrangement uses TRBV6-2 or TRBV6-3 and TRBJ1-2; perhaps TRBD1 as D (5 bases). The CDR3 spans 14 residues. CDR1 is MNHEY, CDR2 SVGEGT, per germline. V lost 2 bases and J lost 8, with 15 bases in between.

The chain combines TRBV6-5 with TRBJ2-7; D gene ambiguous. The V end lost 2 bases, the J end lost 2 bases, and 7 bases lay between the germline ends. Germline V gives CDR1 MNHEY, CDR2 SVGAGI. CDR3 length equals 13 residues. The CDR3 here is CASSYRDTYEQYF. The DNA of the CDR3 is TGTGCCAGCAGTTACCGAGACACCTACGAGCAGTACTTC.

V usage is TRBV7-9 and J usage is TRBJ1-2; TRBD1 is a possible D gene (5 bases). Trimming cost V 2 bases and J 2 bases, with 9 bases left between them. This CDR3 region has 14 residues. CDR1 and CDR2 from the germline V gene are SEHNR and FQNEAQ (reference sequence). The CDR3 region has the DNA TGTGCCAGCAGCTTAACGGGACCCAACTATGGCTACACCTTC. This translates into CASSLTGPNYGYTF.

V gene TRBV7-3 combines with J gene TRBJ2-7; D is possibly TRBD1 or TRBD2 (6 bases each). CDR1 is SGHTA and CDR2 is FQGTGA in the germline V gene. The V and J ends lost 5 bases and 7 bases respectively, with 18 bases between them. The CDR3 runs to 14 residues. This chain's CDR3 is CASSPAGGGIEQYF. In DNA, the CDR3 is TGTGCCAGCAGCCCCGCTGGAGGGGGTATAGAGCAGTACTTC.